This T cell receptor beta chain was obtained from a study of blood T cells in healthy people across ages. Whole-study context: Per every two T cells, about one barcoded beta molecule was captured by template switching.

V gave up 1 base and J gave up 0 bases, with 7 bases separating them. This CDR3 contains 15 residues. CDR1 LGHNA and CDR2 YSLEER come from the germline V gene. This clonotype was seen many times. The use of a sample-barcoded 5' primer and a J-beta primer mix characterized a second PCR of roughly 7 to 11 cycles. Each cDNA molecule carried a tag from a template-switch adaptor that contained 12 random nucleotides. TCRdb reprocessed the 5' RACE reads with MiXCR, giving one entry per CDR3 protein. The sample contains over 1,500,000 distinct CDR3 sequences, about 50% of which appear only once. The specimen sequenced was blood. This TCR derives from a woman aged 40 to 55 in good health. The chain combines TRBV4-3 with TRBJ1-5, with D possibly matching TRBD1 (5 bases). In nucleotides, the CDR3 is TGCGCCAGCAGCCAAGGGCAGGGTAGCAATCAGCCCCAGCATTTT. The encoded protein is CASSQGQGSNQPQHF.